This TCR beta chain was captured by sequencing in a study of preoperative IRX-2 immunotherapy in early breast cancer. Profiled with immunoSEQ multiplex PCR; TCRdb holds only in-frame clones, not every one. In the table there are 24,000 or so clones, about 95% of which are singletons. Between the trimmed V and J ends, which lost 1 base and 3 bases, there was a span of 12 bases. This CDR3 is built from 15 residues. Germline CDR1 reads SGHTA; CDR2 reads FQGNSA. Specified treatment: preoperative locoregional IRX-2 cytokine immunotherapy. The rearrangement joins TRBV7-2 to TRBJ1-2; TRBD1 is a possible D gene (6 bases). The source was tumor tissue, collected after IRX-2 immunotherapy. The clonotype was recovered from a human donor with breast cancer. Here the CDR3 DNA reads TGTGCCAGCAGCTTAGACAGGGTCGATGACTATGGCTACACCTTC. Amino acids: CASSLDRVDDYGYTF.